A selection of T cell receptor beta chains follows, all from one sample in a study of blood T cell repertoires in COVID-19. Sequenced by immunoSEQ multiplex PCR; TCRdb stores in-frame clones only, minus some. Here the sample spans nearly 200,000 clones, approximately 81% being singletons. The sequenced sample consisted of peripheral blood. Receptors originate from a human donor in a cohort sampled during active COVID-19. The conserved cysteine and the conserved F or W are not part of the CDR3 here. A D gene is named only where the DNA matches it firmly.

NA	TRBV20-1	SASFRLARGNEQF
NA	TRBV19	ASTPGYYNEQF
NA	TRBV5-8	ASSLEGLVGETQY
NA	TRBV28	ASSRVGQPQH
TRBD2	TRBV9	ASSPHGGIAKNIQY
NA	TRBV19	ASSIRTAAGELF
NA	TRBV18	ASSPDFFNEQF
TRBD1	TRBV19	ASSIQGARDQPQH
TRBD2	TRBV3-1/TRBV3-2	ASSQDGASGIYNEQF
NA	TRBV6-6	ASSRSVLDSSTDTQY
TRBD1	TRBV3-1/TRBV3-2	ASSQRGGSGYT
TRBD1	TRBV12-3/TRBV12-4	ASTSRQGTEAF
NA	TRBV5-8	ASSLTRSANEKLF
TRBD1	TRBV7-3	ASSSQAGQGYTDTQY
TRBD1	TRBV19	ASSSITGGGEAF
NA	TRBV10-3	AISETRTVMNTEAF
TRBD2	TRBV9	ASSGRLAGVDTQY
TRBD1	TRBV18	ASSPSGGYGYT
TRBD1	TRBV29-1	SAGQPTMNTEAF
NA	TRBV5-1	ASSLEGRAGYT
TRBD1	TRBV7-2	ASSPRGLQGGEAF
TRBD1	TRBV19	ASSTGQAGNTIY
NA	TRBV11-2	ASSHREWGDNEQF
NA	TRBV7-9	ASSSGDYGYT
TRBD2	TRBV28	ASSLQLADYEQY
TRBD2	TRBV29-1	SVEDRLAAYNEQF
NA	TRBV7-3	ASSSGRGNGYT
NA	TRBV3-1/TRBV3-2	ASSLRPVSYNEQF
TRBD1	TRBV27	ASSLRAGGGYT
NA	TRBV28	ATAIQVQPQH
NA	TRBV6-6	ASSYQGTAKNIQY
NA	TRBV7-9	ASSLVSGEQY
NA	TRBV29-1	SVSVGGDTQY
TRBD1	TRBV13	ASSLRDQQGRGNQPQH
NA	TRBV2	ASSERRGEETQY
NA	TRBV9	ASSVIPNGNTIY
NA	TRBV4-1	ASSLPGYSYNEQF
NA	TRBV6-6	ASNNQGSTEAF
TRBD1	TRBV6-5	ASTEGAEGQPQH
TRBD1	TRBV19	ASRGRQGITEAF
TRBD1	TRBV5-6	ASRQFGQAGNTIY
TRBD2	TRBV13	ASSLRLAGGRADTQY
NA	TRBV30	AWSVARGRTEAF